These 27 T cell receptor beta chains came from one sample sequenced in a study of Ad26.COV2.S vaccination and SARS-CoV-2 variants (dated by TCRdb to the early 2020s). Libraries were made using the immunoSEQ multiplex PCR assay. TCRdb stores this immuneACCESS table with in-frame sequences only. Part of the clones is absent; in the studies checked, under half of the shortfall reflects unresolved V genes, and no reason is known for the rest. Within this sample are some 320,000 clones, with approximately 80% of them counted one time only. The ten largest account for approximately 2% of the sample. What this sample's treatment or condition label stands for: around 19 received Ad26.COV2.S at low or high dose, single or two shots; 5 received placebo; per-sample allocation not given. Repertoires of vaccine and placebo recipients were sequenced from samples taken on day 63 after the first injection. The sequencing here drew on peripheral blood, taken in a trial of Ad26.COV2.S vaccine versus placebo. Receptor source: a person aged 18-60 years who received the Ad26.COV2.S COVID-19 vaccine or a placebo.

J is TRBJ1-2 and V is TRBV28, with 8 positions matching TRBD1. The trim removed 3 bases at V and 3 bases at J, leaving 9 bases unmatched. The CDR3 has 16 amino acids. Per the germline V gene, CDR1 is MDHEN and CDR2 is SYDVKM. Here the CDR3 DNA reads TGTGCCAGCAGTTTGAGACAGGGGCCCGGAGACTATGGCTACACCTTC. This encodes CASSLRQGPGDYGYTF.

V gene TRBV12-1 combines with J gene TRBJ1-4; the table's D call of TRBD1 was not tested on the DNA. TRBV12-1 is designated a pseudogene. The length of the CDR3 is 18 residues. The DNA of the CDR3 is TGTGCCAGCAGCTTTAGGCTACAGGGTGAGCAGGCTAATGAAAAACTGTTTTTT. This gives the protein CASSFRLQGEQANEKLFF.

The chain is built from TRBV5-5 and TRBJ1-2; 8 bases fit TRBD1. J gave up 3 bases and V 4 bases, and 5 bases lay outside the gene matches. The CDR3 loop spans 14 amino acids. Germline CDR1 is SGHKS and CDR2 is YYEKEE (reference sequence). CDR3 region: CASSPTGEHYGYTF. DNA for the CDR3: TGTGCCAGCAGCCCGACAGGGGAGCACTATGGCTACACCTTC.

The chain uses TRBV5-1 and TRBJ1-6; the match to TRBD1 covers 9 bases. V shed 4 bases, J shed 1 base, and the junction held 6 bases outside the gene matches. The length of the CDR3 is 17 residues. The germline V gene encodes CDR1 SGHRS and CDR2 YFSETQ. In DNA form, the CDR3 reads TGCGCCAGCAGCCCGGGACAGGGCGGTTCCTATAATTCACCCCTCCACTTT. Amino acids: CASSPGQGGSYNSPLHF.

CDR3 sequence: CASSGPNYGYTF. In nucleotides, the CDR3 is TGTGCCAGCAGCGGGCCTAACTATGGCTACACCTTC. This chain uses TRBV7-8 with TRBJ1-2; D is unclear. The germline V gene encodes CDR1 SGHVS and CDR2 FQNEAQ. V shed 5 bases and J shed 0 bases, with 4 bases lying between them. The CDR3 contains 12 residues.

V and J are TRBV27 and TRBJ1-5, with 8 bases lining up with TRBD1. Germline values: CDR1 MNHEY, CDR2 SMNVEV (reference sequence). CDR3 length: 15 residues. Trimming cost V 7 bases and J 4 bases; bases outside gene matches: 9. CDR3 nucleotides: TGTGCCAGCAATAACCCAGGGGGCTGGAATCAGCCCCAGCATTTT. Protein product: CASNNPGGWNQPQHF.

The genes are TRBV7-8 and TRBJ1-6; possibly TRBD1 for D (5 bases). V lost 3 bases to trimming and J lost 10 bases, with 13 bases between them. Germline CDR1 and CDR2: SGHVS and FQNEAQ. CDR3 length equals 14 residues. As DNA, the CDR3 is TGTGCCAGCAGCTTGAGGGCAGGGAACTCACCCCTCCACTTT. This codes for CASSLRAGNSPLHF.

The chain employs TRBV27 and TRBJ2-3; a weak D match, TRBD2 (6 bases). Deletions cut 10 bases from V and 6 bases from J, with 17 bases between. This CDR3 has 13 amino acids. Germline V gene sequence: CDR1 MNHEY, CDR2 SMNVEV (reference sequence). CDR3 DNA: TGTGCCACCCACCCTGGAGGAGGGGATACGCAGTATTTT. Protein product: CATHPGGGDTQYF.

This clone was counted only a few times. The chain couples TRBV7-3 to TRBJ2-3, with 13 positions matching TRBD2. V lost 6 bases to trimming and J lost 3 bases; unmatched junction nucleotides: 0. The CDR3 runs to 14 residues. Germline V gives CDR1 SGHTA, CDR2 FQGTGA. CDR3 DNA: TGTGCCAGCAGACTAGCGGGGGGGACAGATACGCAGTATTTT. This translates into CASRLAGGTDTQYF.

This clone showed up just once. The genes are TRBV24-1 and TRBJ2-1; 9 bases align to TRBD2. The CDR3 sequence is 18 residues long. Per germline, CDR1 KGHDR and CDR2 SFDVKD. The trim removed 3 bases at V and 0 bases at J, leaving 8 bases unmatched. This chain's CDR3 is CATSDTWRGGRSYNEQFF. The DNA of the CDR3 is TGTGCCACCAGTGATACTTGGCGGGGGGGCCGCTCCTACAATGAGCAGTTCTTC.

The rearrangement links TRBV29-1 to TRBJ1-5, with 9 bases matching TRBD1. Germline-derived CDR1 and CDR2 are SQVTM and ANQGSEA. V was pared by 6 bases and J by 0 bases, with 0 bases of the junction left unmatched. CDR3 size: 13 residues. As DNA, the CDR3 is TGCAGCGTGGGACAGGGTAGCAATCAGCCCCAGCATTTT. The encoded protein is CSVGQGSNQPQHF.

This clone was observed once. The J gene is TRBJ2-1, the V gene TRBV11-2, with 10 bases that match TRBD1. J was trimmed by 6 bases and V by 3 bases; bases with no gene match: 5. Germline V gene data show CDR1 as SGHAT and CDR2 as FQNNGV. This CDR3 has 15 residues. The DNA of the CDR3 is TGTGCCAGCAGCTTCGGGACAGGGGTATTCAATGAGCAGTTCTTC. Translated, it gives CASSFGTGVFNEQFF.

V gene TRBV10-3 combines with J gene TRBJ2-7, with TRBD1 identical over 9 bases. CDR1 and CDR2 (germline): ENHRY, SYGVKD. The CDR3 covers 15 residues. V trimming: 2 bases; J trimming: 3 bases; junction bases outside the gene matches: 5. In DNA form, the CDR3 reads TGTGCCATCAGTGAGAATCCGGGACAGGGCTACGAGCAGTACTTC. This translates into CAISENPGQGYEQYF.

Only one count was recorded for this clone. The chain has TRBV6-5 and TRBJ2-7, with D possibly matching TRBD1 (6 bases). The germline V gene has CDR1 MNHEY and CDR2 SVGAGI. This CDR3 has 13 amino acids. The V gene lost 11 bases and the J gene lost 5 bases, with 19 bases spanning the gap. The DNA for the CDR3 is TGTGCCTACCAACCGGGACATAGCGACGAGCAGTACTTC. It codes for CAYQPGHSDEQYF.

The chain employs TRBV11-3 and TRBJ2-1; 9 bases match TRBD1. V was pared by 1 base and J by 6 bases, with 16 bases of the junction left unmatched. CDR1 and CDR2 from the germline V gene are SGHNT and YENEEA. The CDR3 is 19 residues long. The DNA of the CDR3 is TGTGCCAGCAGCTTAGGCCGGGAGAGGAGGGACAGGGTCCCCAATGAGCAGTTCTTC. Translated: CASSLGRERRDRVPNEQFF.

The chain employs TRBV6-4 and TRBJ1-1; possibly TRBD1 for D (5 bases). CDR1 and CDR2 from the germline V gene are MRHNA and SNTAGT. The germline V and J ends were trimmed by 8 bases and 5 bases, with 18 bases remaining between them. This CDR3 comprises 14 residues. CDR3 sequence reads: CASRGGEGATEAFF. In DNA, the CDR3 is TGTGCCAGCCGGGGGGGTGAGGGTGCAACTGAAGCTTTCTTT.

The V call is TRBV7-2, the J call TRBJ1-4, with D possibly TRBD1 on 5 matching bases. The CDR3 spans 15 residues. Between the trimmed V and J ends, which lost 5 bases and 0 bases, there was a span of 10 bases. Germline V gene sequence: CDR1 SGHTA, CDR2 FQGNSA. The CDR3 coding sequence is TGTGCCAGCAGCCGCGGGACGGCAACTAATGAAAAACTGTTTTTT. Translating gives CASSRGTATNEKLFF.

This sequence joins TRBV18 and TRBJ1-2; 7 bases are a match to TRBD1. The CDR3 has 14 residues. The V and J ends lost 3 bases and 2 bases, in that order; junction bases with no gene match: 3. Per germline, CDR1 KGHSH and CDR2 LQKENI. The CDR3 is CASSPGQFNYGYTF. CDR3 nucleotide sequence: TGTGCCAGCTCACCGGGACAGTTCAACTATGGCTACACCTTC.

The V and J genes are TRBV30 and TRBJ2-5; D may be TRBD2 (6 bases). V lost 0 bases to trimming and J lost 4 bases, with 12 bases between them. Germline V CDR1 and CDR2: GTSNPN, SVGIG (reference sequence). The CDR3 is made up of 14 amino acids. The CDR3 loop is CAWSVSRDRETQYF. The CDR3 DNA sequence: TGTGCCTGGAGTGTCTCGCGGGATCGAGAGACCCAGTACTTC.

The chain couples TRBV18 to TRBJ2-2, with 9 bases fitting TRBD1. V shed 3 bases and J 6 bases; nucleotides not matched to a gene: 8. The CDR3 contains 16 residues. Germline CDR1 and CDR2: KGHSH and LQKENI. The CDR3 nucleotides are TGTGCCAGCTCACCCCGGGACAGGGTCAGAGCCGGGGAGCTGTTTTTT. Protein sequence: CASSPRDRVRAGELFF.

The chain recombines TRBV11-2 with TRBJ2-7, with D perhaps given as TRBD1 or TRBD2 (5 bases each). V was shortened by 3 bases and J by 2 bases, with 11 bases between the two germline ends. The CDR3 is 14 amino acids. CDR1 is SGHAT and CDR2 is FQNNGV in the germline V gene. The CDR3: CASSLPGRPYEQYF. In nucleotides, the CDR3 is TGTGCCAGCAGCTTGCCGGGACGGCCCTACGAGCAGTACTTC.

The V and J genes are TRBV3-1 (or the pseudogene TRBV3-2) and TRBJ1-1; the match to TRBD1 covers 12 bases. Trimming took 4 bases from V and 1 from J; bases not matched to a gene: 13. The CDR3 totals 19 residues. Germline V gene lookup returns CDR1 LGHDT and CDR2 YNNKEL (reference sequence). CDR3: CASSPRPGTGGRKNTEAFF. CDR3 coding DNA: TGTGCCAGCAGCCCGCGCCCCGGGACAGGGGGCCGGAAGAACACTGAAGCTTTCTTT.

The chain uses TRBV28 and TRBJ2-3, with 10 bases lining up with TRBD2. The trim removed 5 bases at V and 2 bases at J, leaving 7 bases unmatched. Germline CDR1 reads MDHEN; CDR2 reads SYDVKM. This CDR3 comprises 16 residues. CDR3 in amino acids: CASSPISGGSTDTQYF. CDR3 bases: TGTGCCAGCAGTCCCATTAGCGGGGGGTCCACAGATACGCAGTATTTT. Together with reference TRBV28 and TRBJ2-3, the CDR3 gives the full variable domain: DVKVTQSSRYLVKRTGEKVFLECVQDMDHENMFWYRQDPGLGLRLIYFSYDVKMKEKGDIPEGYSVSREKKERFSLILESASTNQTSMYLCASSPISGGSTDTQYFGPGTRLTVL.

This sequence joins TRBV7-2 and TRBJ2-2; D may correspond to TRBD1 or TRBD2 (5 bases each). CDR1 and CDR2 from the germline V gene are SGHTA and FQGNSA. The V end was cut by 4 bases, the J end by 6 bases, with 12 bases between. This CDR3 comprises 14 residues. The DNA of the CDR3 is TGTGCCAGCAGCTCTCTCCGGGGACCCGGGGAGCTGTTTTTT. Residues: CASSSLRGPGELFF. Supplemented by reference TRBV7-2 and TRBJ2-2, the full variable domain reads GAGVSQSPSNKVTEKGKDVELRCDPISGHTALYWYRQSLGQGLEFLIYFQGNSAPDKSGLPSDRFSAERTGGSVSTLTIQRTQQEDSAVYLCASSSLRGPGELFFGEGSRLTVL.

V gene TRBV9 combines with J gene TRBJ2-6; D is uncertain. CDR1 and CDR2 from the germline V gene are SGDLS and YYNGEE. The CDR3 is 16 amino acids. The V end was cut by 0 bases, the J end by 2 bases, with 9 bases between. The CDR3 DNA is TGTGCCAGCAGCGTAGGGTACGACCCTGGGGCCAACGTCCTGACTTTC. This gives the protein CASSVGYDPGANVLTF.

CDR3: CSASGSFNEKLFF. The CDR3, as DNA: TGCAGCGCGTCCGGGTCGTTTAATGAAAAACTGTTTTTT. V is TRBV29-1 and J is TRBJ1-4; no reliable D call. Trimming removed 7 bases at V and 4 bases at J, with 13 bases between. The germline gives CDR1 SQVTM, CDR2 ANQGSEA. This CDR3 has 13 residues.

V is TRBV11-2 and J is TRBJ1-3; possible D gene TRBD1, 5 bases. CDR1 is SGHAT and CDR2 is FQNNGV in the germline V gene. The CDR3 spans 15 residues. V was cut by 5 bases and J by 2 bases, with 13 bases left in between. In DNA form, the CDR3 reads TGTGCCAGCAGCCTCGTGACAGCAGCTGGAAACACCATATATTTT. It codes for CASSLVTAAGNTIYF.